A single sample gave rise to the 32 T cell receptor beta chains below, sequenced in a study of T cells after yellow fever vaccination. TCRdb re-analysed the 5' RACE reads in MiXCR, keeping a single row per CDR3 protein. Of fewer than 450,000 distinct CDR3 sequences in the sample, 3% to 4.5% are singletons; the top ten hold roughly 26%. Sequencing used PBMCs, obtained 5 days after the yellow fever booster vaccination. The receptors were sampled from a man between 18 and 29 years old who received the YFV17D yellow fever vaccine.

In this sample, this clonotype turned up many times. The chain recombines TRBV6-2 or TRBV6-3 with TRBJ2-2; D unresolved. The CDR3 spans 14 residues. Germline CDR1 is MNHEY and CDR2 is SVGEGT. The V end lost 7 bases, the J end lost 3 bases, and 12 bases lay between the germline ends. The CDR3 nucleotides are TGTGCCAGCACCCTTCTACCAGACACCGGGGAGCTGTTTTTT. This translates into CASTLLPDTGELFF.

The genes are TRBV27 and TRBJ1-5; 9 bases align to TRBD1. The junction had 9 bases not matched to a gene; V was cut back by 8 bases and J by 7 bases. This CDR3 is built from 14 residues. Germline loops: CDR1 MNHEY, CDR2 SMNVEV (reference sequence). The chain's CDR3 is CASGATGGVQPQHF. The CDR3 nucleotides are TGTGCCAGCGGCGCCACAGGGGGCGTACAGCCCCAGCATTTT.

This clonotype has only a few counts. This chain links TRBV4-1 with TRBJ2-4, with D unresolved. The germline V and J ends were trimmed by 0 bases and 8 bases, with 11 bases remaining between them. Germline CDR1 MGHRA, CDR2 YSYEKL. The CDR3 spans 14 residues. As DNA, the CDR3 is TGCGCCAGCAGCCAAGATCACCAGGCGGACATTCAGTACTTC. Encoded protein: CASSQDHQADIQYF.

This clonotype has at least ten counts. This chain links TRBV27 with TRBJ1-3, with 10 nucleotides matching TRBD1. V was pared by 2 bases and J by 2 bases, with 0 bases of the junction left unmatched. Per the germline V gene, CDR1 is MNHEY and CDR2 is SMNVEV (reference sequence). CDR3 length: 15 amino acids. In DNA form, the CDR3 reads TGTGCCAGCAGTTTAGGACAGGGGGCTGGAAACACCATATATTTT. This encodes CASSLGQGAGNTIYF.

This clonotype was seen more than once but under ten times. This CDR3 is CASSLAGPSNQPQHF. The DNA of the CDR3 is TGTGCCAGCAGCTTAGCAGGTCCGAGCAATCAGCCCCAGCATTTT. The V call is TRBV7-2, the J call TRBJ1-5; D is ambiguous. From germline, CDR1 is SGHTA and CDR2 FQGNSA. V shed 0 bases and J shed 1 base, with 7 bases lying between them. The CDR3 extends over 15 amino acids.

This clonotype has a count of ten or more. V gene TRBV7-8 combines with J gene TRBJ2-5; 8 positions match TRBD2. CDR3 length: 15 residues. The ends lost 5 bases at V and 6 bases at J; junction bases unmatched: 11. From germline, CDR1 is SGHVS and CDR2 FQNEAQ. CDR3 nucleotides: TGTGCCAGCAGCACCCGACTAGCGATTAGGCAGACCCAGTACTTC. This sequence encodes CASSTRLAIRQTQYF.

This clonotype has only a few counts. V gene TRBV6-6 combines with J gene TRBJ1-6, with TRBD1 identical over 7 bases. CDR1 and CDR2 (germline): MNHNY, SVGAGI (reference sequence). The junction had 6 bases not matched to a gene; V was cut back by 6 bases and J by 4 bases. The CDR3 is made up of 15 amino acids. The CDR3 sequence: CASRPGQAYNSPLHF. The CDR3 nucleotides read TGTGCCAGCAGACCCGGACAGGCTTATAATTCACCCCTCCACTTT.

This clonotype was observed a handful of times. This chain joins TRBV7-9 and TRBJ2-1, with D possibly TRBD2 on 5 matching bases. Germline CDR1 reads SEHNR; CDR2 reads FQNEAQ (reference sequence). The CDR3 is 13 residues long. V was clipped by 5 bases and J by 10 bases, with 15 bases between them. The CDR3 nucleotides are TGTGCCAGCAGCGGTGACTACTTAGGCGAGCAGTTCTTC. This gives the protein CASSGDYLGEQFF.

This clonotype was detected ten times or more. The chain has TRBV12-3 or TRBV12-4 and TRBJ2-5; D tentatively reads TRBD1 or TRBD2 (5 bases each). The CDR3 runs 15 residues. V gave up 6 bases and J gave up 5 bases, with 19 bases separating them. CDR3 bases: TGTGCCAGCAGCTCCTTGTCCGGGGCTGGCGAGACCCAGTACTTC. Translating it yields CASSSLSGAGETQYF.

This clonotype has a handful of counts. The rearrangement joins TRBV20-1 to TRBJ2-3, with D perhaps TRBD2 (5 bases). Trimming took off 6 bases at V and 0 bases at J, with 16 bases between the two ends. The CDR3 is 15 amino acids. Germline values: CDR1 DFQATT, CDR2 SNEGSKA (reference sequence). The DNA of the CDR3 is TGCAGTGCGCGAACCCGAGGGTCTAGCACAGATACGCAGTATTTT. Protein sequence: CSARTRGSSTDTQYF.

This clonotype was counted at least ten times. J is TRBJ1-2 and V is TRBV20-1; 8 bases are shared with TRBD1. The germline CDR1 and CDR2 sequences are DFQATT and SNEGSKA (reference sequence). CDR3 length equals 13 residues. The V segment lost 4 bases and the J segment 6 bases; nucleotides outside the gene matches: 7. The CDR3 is CSATLETGDGYTF. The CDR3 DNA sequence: TGCAGTGCTACGTTAGAGACAGGGGATGGCTACACCTTC.

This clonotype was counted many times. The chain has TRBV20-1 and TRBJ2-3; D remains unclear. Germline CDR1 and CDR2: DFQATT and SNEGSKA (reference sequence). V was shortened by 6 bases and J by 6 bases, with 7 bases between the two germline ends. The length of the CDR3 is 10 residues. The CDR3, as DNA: TGCAGTGCCGTGCACGATACGCAGTATTTT. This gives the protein CSAVHDTQYF.

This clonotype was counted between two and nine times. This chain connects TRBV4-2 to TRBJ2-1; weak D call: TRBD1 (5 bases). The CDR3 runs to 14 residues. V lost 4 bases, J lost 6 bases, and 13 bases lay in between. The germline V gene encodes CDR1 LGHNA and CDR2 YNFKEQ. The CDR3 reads CASSPGNVFNEQFF. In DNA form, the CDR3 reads TGTGCCAGCAGCCCAGGGAACGTCTTCAATGAGCAGTTCTTC.

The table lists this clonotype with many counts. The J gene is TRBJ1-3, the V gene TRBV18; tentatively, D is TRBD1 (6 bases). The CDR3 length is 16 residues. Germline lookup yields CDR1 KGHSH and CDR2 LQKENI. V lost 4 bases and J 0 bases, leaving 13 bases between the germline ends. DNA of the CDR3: TGTGCCAGCTCACAACCGGGACACTCCTCTGGAAACACCATATATTTT. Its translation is CASSQPGHSSGNTIYF.

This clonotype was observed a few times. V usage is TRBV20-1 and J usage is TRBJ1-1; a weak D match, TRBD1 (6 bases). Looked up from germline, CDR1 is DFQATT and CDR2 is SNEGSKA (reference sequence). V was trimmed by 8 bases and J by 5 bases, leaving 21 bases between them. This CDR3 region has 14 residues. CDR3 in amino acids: CSIMGGREGTEAFF. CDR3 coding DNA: TGCAGTATTATGGGGGGCAGGGAGGGGACTGAAGCTTTCTTT.

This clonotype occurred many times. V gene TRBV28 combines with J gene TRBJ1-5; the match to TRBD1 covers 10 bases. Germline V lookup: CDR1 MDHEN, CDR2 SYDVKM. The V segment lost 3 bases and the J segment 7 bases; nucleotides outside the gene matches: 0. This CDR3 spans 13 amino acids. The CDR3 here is CASSLTGGQPQHF. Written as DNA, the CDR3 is TGTGCCAGCAGTTTGACAGGGGGCCAGCCCCAGCATTTT.

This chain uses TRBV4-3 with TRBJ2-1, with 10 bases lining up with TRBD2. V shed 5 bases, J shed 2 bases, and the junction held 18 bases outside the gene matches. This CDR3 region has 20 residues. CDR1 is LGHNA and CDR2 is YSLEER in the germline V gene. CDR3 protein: CASSKRALAGVLRTYNEQFF. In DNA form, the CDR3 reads TGCGCCAGCAGCAAAAGGGCGCTAGCGGGGGTCCTTAGGACCTACAATGAGCAGTTCTTC.

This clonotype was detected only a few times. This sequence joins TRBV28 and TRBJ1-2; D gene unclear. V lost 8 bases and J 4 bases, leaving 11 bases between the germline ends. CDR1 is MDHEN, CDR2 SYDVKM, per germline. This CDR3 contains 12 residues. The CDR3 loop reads CASLTDPYGYTF. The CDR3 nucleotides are TGTGCCAGCCTGACGGATCCCTATGGCTACACCTTC.

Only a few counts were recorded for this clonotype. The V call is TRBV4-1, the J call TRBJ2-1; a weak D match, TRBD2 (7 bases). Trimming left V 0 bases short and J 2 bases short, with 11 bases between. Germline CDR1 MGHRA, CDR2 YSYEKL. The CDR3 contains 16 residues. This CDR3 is CASSQETGTTYNEQFF. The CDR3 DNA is TGCGCCAGCAGCCAAGAAACAGGGACTACCTACAATGAGCAGTTCTTC.

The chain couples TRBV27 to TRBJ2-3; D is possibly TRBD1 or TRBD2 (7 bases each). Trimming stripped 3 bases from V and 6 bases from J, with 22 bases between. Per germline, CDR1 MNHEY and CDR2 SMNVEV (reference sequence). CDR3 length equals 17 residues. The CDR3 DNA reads TGTGCCAGCAGTTTTGTGACAGGGAGGGAAAAAGGGGATACGCAGTATTTT. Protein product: CASSFVTGREKGDTQYF.

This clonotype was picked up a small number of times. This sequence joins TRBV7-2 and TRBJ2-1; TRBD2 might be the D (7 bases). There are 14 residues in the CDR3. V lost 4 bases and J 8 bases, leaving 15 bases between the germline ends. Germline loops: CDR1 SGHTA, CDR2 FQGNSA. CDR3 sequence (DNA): TGTGCCAGCAGCTCTCTCGGGGGGCGGGATGAGCAGTTCTTC. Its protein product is CASSSLGGRDEQFF.

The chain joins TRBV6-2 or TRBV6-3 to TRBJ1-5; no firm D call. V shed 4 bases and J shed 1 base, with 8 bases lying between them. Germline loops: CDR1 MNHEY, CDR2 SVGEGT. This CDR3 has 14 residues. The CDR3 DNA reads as TGTGCCAGCAGTTCCCTTTTAAGCAATCAGCCCCAGCATTTT. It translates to CASSSLLSNQPQHF.

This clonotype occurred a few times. The CDR3 here is CASSLNDNEQFF. CDR3 sequence (DNA): TGCGCCAGCAGCTTGAATGACAATGAGCAGTTCTTC. The rearrangement uses TRBV5-1 and TRBJ2-1, with D unclear. The CDR3 runs 12 residues. CDR1 and CDR2 from the germline V gene are SGHRS and YFSETQ. V shed 1 base and J shed 5 bases, with 4 bases lying between them.

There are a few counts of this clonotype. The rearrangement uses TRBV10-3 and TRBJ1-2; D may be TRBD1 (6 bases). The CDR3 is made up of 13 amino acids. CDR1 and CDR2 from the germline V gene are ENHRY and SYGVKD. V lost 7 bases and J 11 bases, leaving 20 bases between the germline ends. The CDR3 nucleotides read TGTGCCATCAATCCCCAGACAGGTCCCTCATACACCTTC. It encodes CAINPQTGPSYTF.

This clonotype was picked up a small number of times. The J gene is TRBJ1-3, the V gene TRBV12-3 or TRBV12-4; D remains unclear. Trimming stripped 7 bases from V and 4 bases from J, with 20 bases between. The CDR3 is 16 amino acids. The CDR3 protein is CASNIARVLFGNTIYF. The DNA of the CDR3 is TGTGCCAGCAATATAGCTAGGGTACTATTCGGAAACACCATATATTTT.

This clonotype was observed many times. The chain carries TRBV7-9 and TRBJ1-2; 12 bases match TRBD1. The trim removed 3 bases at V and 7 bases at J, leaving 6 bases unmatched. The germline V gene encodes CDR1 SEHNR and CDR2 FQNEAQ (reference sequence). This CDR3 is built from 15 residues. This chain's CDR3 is CASSFGDRGQSGYTF. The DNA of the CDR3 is TGTGCCAGCAGCTTCGGGGACAGGGGGCAATCTGGCTACACCTTC.

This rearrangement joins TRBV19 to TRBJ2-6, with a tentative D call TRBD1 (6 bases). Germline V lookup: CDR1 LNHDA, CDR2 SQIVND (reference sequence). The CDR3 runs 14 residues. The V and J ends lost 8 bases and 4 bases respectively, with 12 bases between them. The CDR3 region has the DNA TGTGCCAGTTCTGACAGGTGGGGGGCCAACGTCCTGACTTTC. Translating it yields CASSDRWGANVLTF.

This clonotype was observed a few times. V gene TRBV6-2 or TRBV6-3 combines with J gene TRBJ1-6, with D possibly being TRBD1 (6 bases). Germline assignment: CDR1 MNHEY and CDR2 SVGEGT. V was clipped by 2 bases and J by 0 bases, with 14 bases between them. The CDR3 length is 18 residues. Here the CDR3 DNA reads TGTGCCAGCAGTTACCCGGACAGCGCGAGCTCCTATAATTCACCCCTCCACTTT. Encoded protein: CASSYPDSASSYNSPLHF.

CDR3 nucleotides: TGTGCCAGCAGCATCGAAGGACAGGGGTGGATTAACACTGAAGCTTTCTTT. Translated: CASSIEGQGWINTEAFF. The genes are TRBV7-8 and TRBJ1-1; 9 nucleotides align to TRBD1. Germline V gene sequence: CDR1 SGHVS, CDR2 FQNEAQ. This CDR3 is 17 amino acids long. The J segment lost 2 bases and the V segment lost 5 bases, leaving 12 bases of the junction unmatched.

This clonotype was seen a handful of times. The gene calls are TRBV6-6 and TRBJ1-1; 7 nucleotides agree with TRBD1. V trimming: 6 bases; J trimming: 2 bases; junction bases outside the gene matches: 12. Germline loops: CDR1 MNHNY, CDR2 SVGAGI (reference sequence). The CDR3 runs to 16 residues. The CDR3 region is CASRTSTGVGNTEAFF. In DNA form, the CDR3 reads TGTGCCAGCAGAACCAGCACAGGGGTGGGTAACACTGAAGCTTTCTTT.

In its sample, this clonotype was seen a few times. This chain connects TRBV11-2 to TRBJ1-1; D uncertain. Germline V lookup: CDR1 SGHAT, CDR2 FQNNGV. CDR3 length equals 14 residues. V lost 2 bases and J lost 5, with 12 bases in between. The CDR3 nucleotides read TGTGCCAGCAGCTTACGCGGGGTGGGGACTGAAGCTTTCTTT. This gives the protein CASSLRGVGTEAFF.

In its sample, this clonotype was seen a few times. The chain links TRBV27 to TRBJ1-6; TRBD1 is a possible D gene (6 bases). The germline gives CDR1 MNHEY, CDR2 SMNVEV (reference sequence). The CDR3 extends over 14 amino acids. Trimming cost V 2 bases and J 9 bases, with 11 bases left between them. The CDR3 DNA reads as TGTGCCAGCAGTTTAACAGGGCGGGTTTCACCCCTCCACTTT. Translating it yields CASSLTGRVSPLHF.